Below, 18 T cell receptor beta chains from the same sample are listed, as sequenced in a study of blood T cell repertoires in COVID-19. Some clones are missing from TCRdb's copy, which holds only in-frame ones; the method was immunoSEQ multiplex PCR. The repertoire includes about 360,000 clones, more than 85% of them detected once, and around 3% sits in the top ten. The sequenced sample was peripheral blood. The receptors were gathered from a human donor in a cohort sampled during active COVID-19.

In DNA form, the CDR3 reads TGCGCCAGCAGCCCGAGCGACAGGGGCGGCGATACGCAGTATTTT. It translates to CASSPSDRGGDTQYF. The rearrangement uses TRBV5-1 and TRBJ2-3; the match to TRBD1 covers 8 bases. After removal of 4 bases from V and 6 bases from J, the junction contained 10 bases not matched to a gene. The CDR3 consists of 15 residues. The germline CDR1 and CDR2 sequences are SGHRS and YFSETQ.

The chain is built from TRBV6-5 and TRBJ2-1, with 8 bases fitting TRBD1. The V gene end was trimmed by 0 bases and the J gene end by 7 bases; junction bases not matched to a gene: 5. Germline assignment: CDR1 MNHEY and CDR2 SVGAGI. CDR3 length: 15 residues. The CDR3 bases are TGTGCCAGCAGTTACTCACGACAGGGGAAAAATGAGCAGTTCTTC. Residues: CASSYSRQGKNEQFF.

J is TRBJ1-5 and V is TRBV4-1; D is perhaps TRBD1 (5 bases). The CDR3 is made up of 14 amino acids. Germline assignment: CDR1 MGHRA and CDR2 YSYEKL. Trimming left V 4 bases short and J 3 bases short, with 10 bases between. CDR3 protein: CASSLSTVNQPQHF. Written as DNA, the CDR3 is TGCGCCAGCAGCCTCTCGACAGTCAATCAGCCCCAGCATTTT.

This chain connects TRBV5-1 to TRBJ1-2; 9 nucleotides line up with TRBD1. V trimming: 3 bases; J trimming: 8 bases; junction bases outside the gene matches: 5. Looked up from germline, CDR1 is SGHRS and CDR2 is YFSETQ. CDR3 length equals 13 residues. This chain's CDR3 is CASSSFGQGGYTF. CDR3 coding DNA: TGCGCCAGCAGCTCATTCGGACAGGGGGGCTACACCTTC.

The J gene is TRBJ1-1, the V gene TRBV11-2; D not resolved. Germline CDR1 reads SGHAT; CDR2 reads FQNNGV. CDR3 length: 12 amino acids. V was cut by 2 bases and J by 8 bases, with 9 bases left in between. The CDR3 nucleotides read TGTGCCAGCAGCTTATCTAGCGTAGAAGCTTTCTTT. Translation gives CASSLSSVEAFF. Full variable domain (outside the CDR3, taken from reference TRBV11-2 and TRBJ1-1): EAGVAQSPRYKIIEKRQSVAFWCNPISGHATLYWYQQILGQGPKLLIQFQNNGVVDDSQLPKDRFSAERLKGVDSTLKIQPAKLEDSAVYLCASSLSSVEAFFGQGTRLTVV.

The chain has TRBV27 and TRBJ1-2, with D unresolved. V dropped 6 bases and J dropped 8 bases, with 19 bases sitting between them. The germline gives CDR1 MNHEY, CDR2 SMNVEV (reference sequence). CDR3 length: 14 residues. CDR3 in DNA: TGTGCCAGCAGAAGAATGGACCGAGGGTTCGGCTACACCTTC. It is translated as CASRRMDRGFGYTF.

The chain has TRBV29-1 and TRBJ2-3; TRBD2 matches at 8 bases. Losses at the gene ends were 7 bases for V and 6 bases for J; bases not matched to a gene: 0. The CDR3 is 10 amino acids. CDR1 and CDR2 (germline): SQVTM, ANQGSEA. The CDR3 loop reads CSGGGDTQYF. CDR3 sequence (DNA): TGCAGCGGCGGGGGGGATACGCAGTATTTT.

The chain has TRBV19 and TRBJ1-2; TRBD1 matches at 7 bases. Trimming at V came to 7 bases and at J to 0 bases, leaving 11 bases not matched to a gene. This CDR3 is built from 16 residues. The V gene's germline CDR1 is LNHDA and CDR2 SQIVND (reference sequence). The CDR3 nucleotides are TGTGCCAGTACCCCCCGGGACAGAAAAGCTAACTATGGCTACACCTTC. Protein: CASTPRDRKANYGYTF.

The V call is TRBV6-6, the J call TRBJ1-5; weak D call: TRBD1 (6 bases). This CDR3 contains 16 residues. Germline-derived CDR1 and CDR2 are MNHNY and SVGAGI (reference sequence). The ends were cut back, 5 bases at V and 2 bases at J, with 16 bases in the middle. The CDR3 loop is CASSNQQGAGNQPQHF. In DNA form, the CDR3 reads TGTGCCAGCAGTAACCAACAGGGAGCTGGCAATCAGCCCCAGCATTTT.

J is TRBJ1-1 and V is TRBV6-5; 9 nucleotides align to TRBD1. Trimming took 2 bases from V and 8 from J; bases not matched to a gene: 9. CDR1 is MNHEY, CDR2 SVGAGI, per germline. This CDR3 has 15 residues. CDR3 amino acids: CASSYPRDRESEAFF. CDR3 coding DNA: TGTGCCAGCAGTTACCCGAGGGACAGGGAGAGCGAAGCTTTCTTT.

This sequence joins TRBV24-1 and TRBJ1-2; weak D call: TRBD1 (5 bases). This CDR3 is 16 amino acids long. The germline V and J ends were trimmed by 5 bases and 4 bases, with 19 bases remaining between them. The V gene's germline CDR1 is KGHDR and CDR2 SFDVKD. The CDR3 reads CATSGSGKEGRYGYTF. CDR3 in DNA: TGTGCCACCAGTGGATCAGGGAAGGAGGGCCGCTATGGCTACACCTTC.

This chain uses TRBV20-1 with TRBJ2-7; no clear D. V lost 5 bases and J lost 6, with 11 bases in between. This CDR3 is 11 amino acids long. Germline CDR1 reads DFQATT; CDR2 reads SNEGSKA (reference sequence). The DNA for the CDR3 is TGCAGTGCTGATGACTTGGGCGAGCAGTACTTC. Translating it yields CSADDLGEQYF.

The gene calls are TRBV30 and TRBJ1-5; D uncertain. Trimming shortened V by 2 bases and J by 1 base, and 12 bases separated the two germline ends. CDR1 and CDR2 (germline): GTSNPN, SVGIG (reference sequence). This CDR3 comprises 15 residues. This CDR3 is CAWSLPDWSNQPQHF. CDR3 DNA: TGTGCCTGGAGTCTACCGGACTGGAGCAATCAGCCCCAGCATTTT.

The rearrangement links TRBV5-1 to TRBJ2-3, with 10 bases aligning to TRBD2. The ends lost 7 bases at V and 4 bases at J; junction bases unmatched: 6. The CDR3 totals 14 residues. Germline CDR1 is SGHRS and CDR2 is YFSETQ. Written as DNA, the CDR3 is TGCGCCAGCGACCTAGCGGGGGACGCAGATACGCAGTATTTT. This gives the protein CASDLAGDADTQYF.

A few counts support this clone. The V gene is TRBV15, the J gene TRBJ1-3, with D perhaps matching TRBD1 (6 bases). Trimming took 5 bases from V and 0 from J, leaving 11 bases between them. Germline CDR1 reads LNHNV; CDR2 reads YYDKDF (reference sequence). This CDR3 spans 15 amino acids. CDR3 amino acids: CATSRDRLSGNTIYF. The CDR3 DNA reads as TGTGCCACCAGCCGTGACAGGCTCTCTGGAAACACCATATATTTT.

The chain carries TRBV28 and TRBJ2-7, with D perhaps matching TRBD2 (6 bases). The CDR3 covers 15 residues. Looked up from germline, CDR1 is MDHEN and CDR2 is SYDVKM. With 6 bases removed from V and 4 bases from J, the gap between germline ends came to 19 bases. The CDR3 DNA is TGTGCCAGCAGATCCGATGGGGAGGACGGATACGAGCAGTACTTC. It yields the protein CASRSDGEDGYEQYF.

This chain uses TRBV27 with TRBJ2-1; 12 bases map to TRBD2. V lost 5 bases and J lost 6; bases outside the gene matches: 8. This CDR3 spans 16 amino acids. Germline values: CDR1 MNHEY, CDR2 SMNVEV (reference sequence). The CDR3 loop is CASSPRTSGIRNEQFF. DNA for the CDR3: TGTGCCAGCAGTCCCCGGACTAGCGGGATTCGCAATGAGCAGTTCTTC.

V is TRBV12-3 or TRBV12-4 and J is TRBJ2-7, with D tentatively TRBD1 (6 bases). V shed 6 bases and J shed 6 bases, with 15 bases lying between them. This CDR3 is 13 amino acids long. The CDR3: CASRKTGGVEQYF. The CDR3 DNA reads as TGTGCCAGCAGAAAGACAGGAGGTGTCGAGCAGTACTTC.